Below, 13 T cell receptor beta chains from the same sample are listed, as sequenced in a study of CD8+CD57+ T cells in acquired aplastic anemia. Before being chosen for sequencing, patients had shown CD8+CD57+ cell expansion by flow cytometry. TCR beta VDJ and CDR3 profiling used genomic DNA as template. TCRdb reprocessed the reads with MiXCR, giving one entry per CDR3 protein. The profile shows around 190,000 distinct CDR3 sequences, less than 50% of them singletons. Sequences were obtained from sorted CD4+, CD8+, or CD8+CD57+ T cells (not recorded which) from PBMCs. Receptors originate from a human donor with aplastic anemia.

The chain links TRBV18 to TRBJ2-1; D not resolved. This CDR3 has 13 amino acids. V was pared by 3 bases and J by 6 bases, with 9 bases between. Germline values: CDR1 KGHSH, CDR2 LQKENI. The CDR3: CASSPSRSNEQFF. The DNA of the CDR3 is TGTGCCAGCTCACCTTCCAGGTCCAATGAGCAGTTCTTC.

A word on this clonotype: A much larger clone lies one base from this, so it may be a read error. The chain has TRBV11-3 and TRBJ2-7; TRBD1 agrees at 8 bases. The CDR3 contains 15 residues. CDR1 and CDR2 (germline): SGHNT, YENEEA. The ends lost 1 base at V and 2 bases at J; junction bases unmatched: 4. Here the CDR3 reads CASSLGTGITYEQYF. In DNA form, the CDR3 reads TGTGCCAGCAGCTTAGGGACAGGGATCACCTACGAGCAGTACTTC.

V is TRBV20-1 and J is TRBJ2-1; D might be TRBD2 (5 bases). This CDR3 is 15 amino acids long. Trimming removed 0 bases from V and 5 bases from J, with 14 bases in between. Germline CDR1 reads DFQATT; CDR2 reads SNEGSKA (reference sequence). CDR3 loop: CSARDFTSSDNEQFF. Here the CDR3 DNA reads TGCAGTGCTAGAGATTTTACTAGTTCCGACAATGAGCAGTTCTTC.

There are a few counts of this clonotype. The CDR3 coding sequence is TGTGCCACCAGCAGGGGGTACAATGAGCAGTTCTTC. Its protein product is CATSRGYNEQFF. This chain connects TRBV15 to TRBJ2-1; the D is unclear. V was shortened by 3 bases and J by 4 bases, with 4 bases between the two germline ends. Germline V gene lookup returns CDR1 LNHNV and CDR2 YYDKDF (reference sequence). The CDR3 runs to 12 residues.

V is TRBV29-1 and J is TRBJ2-2, with 7 bases that match TRBD2. The CDR3 loop spans 12 amino acids. Germline V gives CDR1 SQVTM, CDR2 ANQGSEA. J gave up 6 bases and V 4 bases, and 2 bases lay outside the gene matches. CDR3 sequence: CSVAAGAGELFF. The CDR3 DNA reads TGCAGCGTTGCCGCGGGGGCCGGGGAGCTGTTTTTT.

Ten or more counts support this clonotype. In nucleotides, the CDR3 is TGTGCCAGCAGCCAAGAAGTACAGGGGGCTAATCAGCCCCAGCATTTT. As protein: CASSQEVQGANQPQHF. The V gene is TRBV4-2, the J gene TRBJ1-5; 9 bases line up with TRBD1. CDR1 and CDR2 from the germline V gene are LGHNA and YNFKEQ. Trimming cost V 0 bases and J 4 bases; bases outside gene matches: 4. CDR3 length equals 16 residues.

The rearrangement uses TRBV7-3 and TRBJ2-5, with unresolved D. V dropped 5 bases and J dropped 1 base, with 14 bases sitting between them. CDR1 and CDR2 from the germline V gene are SGHTA and FQGTGA. The CDR3 has 15 residues. The DNA of the CDR3 is TGTGCCAGCAGCACTCGGCGAACCATCCAAGAGACCCAGTACTTC. Amino acid sequence: CASSTRRTIQETQYF.

The chain has TRBV10-3 and TRBJ2-7; 10 nucleotides align to TRBD2. The length of the CDR3 is 15 residues. Germline V lookup: CDR1 ENHRY, CDR2 SYGVKD. V shed 2 bases, J shed 7 bases, and the junction held 8 bases outside the gene matches. The CDR3 protein is CAISERSSGSREQYF. CDR3 coding DNA: TGTGCCATCAGTGAGCGGTCTAGCGGGAGCAGGGAGCAGTACTTC.

This clonotype came up many times. The CDR3 sequence is CAISPVNQPQHF. In DNA form, the CDR3 reads TGTGCCATCAGTCCAGTCAATCAGCCCCAGCATTTT. The chain has TRBV10-3 and TRBJ1-5; D unclear. The germline V gene encodes CDR1 ENHRY and CDR2 SYGVKD. Trimming removed 5 bases from V and 3 bases from J, with 5 bases in between. The CDR3 contains 12 residues.

The chain has TRBV10-1 and TRBJ2-5; the match to TRBD1 covers 8 bases. The length of the CDR3 is 16 residues. Germline CDR1 WNHNN, CDR2 SYGVQD (reference sequence). Germline trimming cut 0 bases from V and 3 bases from J; bases unmatched to any gene: 6. The CDR3 DNA follows: TGCGCCAGCAGTGAGTCGGAAGGGACAGGAAAAGAGACCCAGTACTTC. This gives the protein CASSESEGTGKETQYF.

The chain links TRBV7-9 to TRBJ1-4; tentative D call: TRBD1 (5 bases). The CDR3 contains 15 residues. V lost 7 bases and J 1 base, leaving 13 bases between the germline ends. Germline values: CDR1 SEHNR, CDR2 FQNEAQ (reference sequence). For the CDR3, the DNA is TGTGCCAGCAAACATCCAGGGATAACTAATGAAAAACTGTTTTTT. Its translation: CASKHPGITNEKLFF. The entire variable domain, with the rest obtained from reference TRBV7-9 and TRBJ1-4, is as follows: DTGVSQNPRHKITKRGQNVTFRCDPISEHNRLYWYRQTLGQGPEFLTYFQNEAQLEKSRLLSDRFSAERPKGSFSTLEIQRTEQGDSAMYLCASKHPGITNEKLFFGSGTQLSVL.

J is TRBJ1-5 and V is TRBV19, with D possibly being TRBD1 (6 bases). Trimming pared 11 bases from V and 2 bases from J, leaving 13 bases between. Germline V CDR1 and CDR2: LNHDA, SQIVND (reference sequence). The CDR3 has 13 amino acids. The CDR3 DNA reads as TGTGCCGGCTCCAGGGGCGGCAATCAGCCCCAGCATTTT. This sequence encodes CAGSRGGNQPQHF.

This sequence joins TRBV5-1 and TRBJ2-7, with 8 positions matching TRBD2. Trimming removed 1 base from V and 2 bases from J; junction bases left unmatched: 2. The CDR3 runs to 14 residues. CDR1 SGHRS and CDR2 YFSETQ come from the germline V gene. In nucleotides, the CDR3 is TGCGCCAGCAGCTTGAGCGGGAGCACCTACGAGCAGTACTTC. Its translation: CASSLSGSTYEQYF.